The rows below give T cell receptor beta chains drawn from one sample of a study of human T cells and chemical hapten exposure. TCRdb re-derived calls from the RACE reads in MiXCR, one entry per CDR3 protein. Of 120,000 or so distinct CDR3 sequences listed, about 13% were seen once; the top ten hold roughly 3.1%. The starting material was whole blood, obtained in connection with sensitization to the hapten diphenylcyclopropenone (DPC). Receptors originate from a woman under 30 with alopecia areata. Some clones in this sample may be carry-over from other donors' samples. CDR3s include the opening cysteine and the closing phenylalanine or tryptophan. Each record gives: V gene, D gene, J gene, clone size, CDR3 DNA, CDR3 protein. A D gene is named only where the DNA matches it firmly. Expanded clones get a size class; other rows say once, few or many, or leave the size out.

V: TRBV3-1; D: TRBD2; J: TRBJ2-3; size: .; DNA: TGTGCCAGCAGCCTGGGAGCCGGGGGGACCGTCGATACGCAGTATTTT; CDR3: CASSLGAGGTVDTQYF
V: TRBV6-6; D: TRBD1; J: TRBJ2-7; size: many; DNA: TGTGCCAGCAGTTCATCCGGGACAGGGCCCTACGAGCAGTACTTC; CDR3: CASSSSGTGPYEQYF
V: TRBV11-1; D: .; J: TRBJ2-3; size: .; DNA: TGTGCCAGCAGCTTAGCCGGGACATACACAGATACGCAGTATTTT; CDR3: CASSLAGTYTDTQYF
V: TRBV20-1; D: TRBD2; J: TRBJ2-1; size: .; DNA: TGCAGTGCAGATAGGACTAGCGGGTCCTACAATGAGCAGTTCTTC; CDR3: CSADRTSGSYNEQFF
V: TRBV28; D: TRBD1; J: TRBJ2-7; size: few; DNA: TGTGCCAGCAGTCCCGACAGGGTACGCTACGAGCAGTACTTC; CDR3: CASSPDRVRYEQYF
V: TRBV20-1; D: .; J: TRBJ1-1; size: many; DNA: TGCAGTGTTCCCCCGAAGGGGCTGAACACTGAAGCTTTCTTT; CDR3: CSVPPKGLNTEAFF
V: TRBV10-3; D: .; J: TRBJ2-7; size: .; DNA: TGTGCCATCACGGGAGGGGGCCAGAACGAGCAGTACTTC; CDR3: CAITGGGQNEQYF
V: TRBV7-9; D: .; J: TRBJ1-5; size: .; DNA: TGTGCCAGCAGCTCAGAGGAGGGTTGGTGGGGCAATCAGCCCCAGCATTTT; CDR3: CASSSEEGWWGNQPQHF
V: TRBV25-1; D: .; J: TRBJ1-1; size: many; DNA: TGTGCCAGCAGTCCCGGGGTTCTCGCTGAAGCTTTCTTT; CDR3: CASSPGVLAEAFF
V: TRBV27; D: TRBD2; J: TRBJ2-7; size: few; DNA: TGTGCCAGCAGTTTAAGGCAGGGAGGGTACGAGCAGTACTTC; CDR3: CASSLRQGGYEQYF
V: TRBV2; D: .; J: TRBJ1-1; size: .; DNA: TGTGCCAGCAGAGACGCCCTGGGGTGGACTGAAGCTTTCTTT; CDR3: CASRDALGWTEAFF
V: TRBV9; D: .; J: TRBJ2-7; size: .; DNA: TGTGCCAGCAGCGTAGCACCGGGGGCCGCCTACGAGCAGTACTTC; CDR3: CASSVAPGAAYEQYF
V: TRBV28; D: .; J: TRBJ1-2; size: many; DNA: TGTGCCAGCAGTCTTCAGCCTTATGGCTACACCTTC; CDR3: CASSLQPYGYTF
V: TRBV12-2; D: .; J: TRBJ1-6; size: .; DNA: TGTGCAAGTCGCTTAGCACAGGAAAATTCACCCCTCCACTTT; CDR3: CASRLAQENSPLHF
V: TRBV6-2/TRBV6-3; D: TRBD2; J: TRBJ2-1; size: .; DNA: TGTGCCAGCAAGGAGCGGGGCCTCTACAATGAGCAGTTCTTC; CDR3: CASKERGLYNEQFF
V: TRBV6-1; D: TRBD1; J: TRBJ1-5; size: many; DNA: TGTGCCACGGCGGGACAGAGTCATCAGCCCCAGCATTTT; CDR3: CATAGQSHQPQHF
V: TRBV9; D: .; J: TRBJ1-6; size: .; DNA: TGTGCCAGCAGCGTCCGTCCCGATTCACCCCTCCACTTT; CDR3: CASSVRPDSPLHF
V: TRBV9; D: .; J: TRBJ1-1; size: few; DNA: TGTGCCAGCAGCCAATTCTGGAACACTGAAGCTTTCTTT; CDR3: CASSQFWNTEAFF
V: TRBV11-2; D: TRBD2; J: TRBJ2-2; size: many; DNA: TGTGCCAGCAGCTTAAGCGGGGGGTCACCCGGGGAGCTGTTTTTT; CDR3: CASSLSGGSPGELFF
V: TRBV3-1; D: TRBD1; J: TRBJ1-5; size: many; DNA: TGTGCCAGCAGCGCCCGGGACAGGGGGCGAGGCCAGCCCCAGCATTTT; CDR3: CASSARDRGRGQPQHF
V: TRBV28; D: .; J: TRBJ1-1; size: few; DNA: TGTGCCAGCAGGAGCGCTGGGGCCACCACTGAAGCTTTCTTT; CDR3: CASRSAGATTEAFF
V: TRBV11-2; D: TRBD1; J: TRBJ2-7; size: many; DNA: TGTGCCAGCAGCAGGGACAGGGACAACGAGCAGTACTTC; CDR3: CASSRDRDNEQYF
V: TRBV12-3/TRBV12-4; D: .; J: TRBJ2-5; size: few; DNA: TGTGCCAGCAGTTTAGCGCGTCTGAGGTACCAAGAGACCCAGTACTTC; CDR3: CASSLARLRYQETQYF
V: TRBV28; D: .; J: TRBJ1-1; size: .; DNA: TGTGCCAGTCATAGGGGCGAGAGCACTGAAGCTTTCTTT; CDR3: CASHRGESTEAFF
V: TRBV7-3; D: .; J: TRBJ1-1; size: many; DNA: TGTGCCAGCAGCCATTCGGCAGGGAACACTGAAGCTTTCTTT; CDR3: CASSHSAGNTEAFF
V: TRBV10-2; D: TRBD1; J: TRBJ1-5; size: .; DNA: TGCGCCGGCTTCTCCCGGGACAGCGATAATCAGCCCCAGCATTTT; CDR3: CAGFSRDSDNQPQHF
V: TRBV29-1; D: .; J: TRBJ2-2; size: .; DNA: TGCAGCGTTGATTTTCGGCGGACCGGGGAGCTGTTTTTT; CDR3: CSVDFRRTGELFF
V: TRBV29-1; D: .; J: TRBJ2-6; size: many; DNA: TGCAGCGTGGCAAACTCTGGGGCCAACGTCCTGACTTTC; CDR3: CSVANSGANVLTF
V: TRBV5-4; D: .; J: TRBJ1-2; size: many; DNA: TGTGCCAGCAGCTTGTCGGGGCCGGGGGGCTATGGCTACACCTTC; CDR3: CASSLSGPGGYGYTF